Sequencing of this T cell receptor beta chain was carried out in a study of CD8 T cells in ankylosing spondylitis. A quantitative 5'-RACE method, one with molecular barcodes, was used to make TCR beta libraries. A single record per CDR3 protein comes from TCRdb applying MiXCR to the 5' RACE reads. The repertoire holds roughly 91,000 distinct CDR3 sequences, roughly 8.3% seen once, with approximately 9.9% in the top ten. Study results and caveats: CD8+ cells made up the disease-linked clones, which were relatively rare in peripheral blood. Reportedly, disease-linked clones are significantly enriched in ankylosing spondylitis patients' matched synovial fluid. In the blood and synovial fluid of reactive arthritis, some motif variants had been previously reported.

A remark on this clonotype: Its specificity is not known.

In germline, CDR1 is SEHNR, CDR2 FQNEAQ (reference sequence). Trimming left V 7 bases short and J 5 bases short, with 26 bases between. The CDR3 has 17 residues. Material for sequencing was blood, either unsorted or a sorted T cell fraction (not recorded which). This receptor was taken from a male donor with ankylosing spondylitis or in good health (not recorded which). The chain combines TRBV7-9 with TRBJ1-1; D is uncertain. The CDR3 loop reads CASNIVREGLRGTEAFF. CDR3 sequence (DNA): TGTGCCAGCAACATCGTTAGAGAGGGCCTGAGAGGAACTGAAGCTTTCTTT.